The 32 T cell receptor beta chains below were found in one sample sequenced in a study of blood T cell repertoires in COVID-19. Clones were sequenced by immunoSEQ multiplex PCR, and TCRdb holds only the in-frame ones, with some missing. The table includes a few hundred thousand clones, about 90% detected once. The sample was PBMCs or T cells enriched from blood (not recorded which). The receptors derive from a woman in her sixties who had recovered from COVID-19.

There are a few counts of this clone. The chain is built from TRBV6-2 or TRBV6-3 and TRBJ2-3; D is possibly TRBD2 (6 bases). Germline CDR1 reads MNHEY; CDR2 reads SVGEGT. V gave up 2 bases and J gave up 0 bases, with 12 bases separating them. There are 16 residues in the CDR3. The CDR3 sequence is CASSYVSGTSTDTQYF. Written as DNA, the CDR3 is TGTGCCAGCAGTTACGTTAGCGGTACTAGCACAGATACGCAGTATTTT.

This clone was picked up a small number of times. The rearrangement uses TRBV5-4 and TRBJ2-3; 7 positions agree with TRBD1. The V segment lost 4 bases and the J segment 2 bases; nucleotides outside the gene matches: 7. The CDR3 contains 15 residues. The germline V gene encodes CDR1 SGHNT and CDR2 YYREEE (reference sequence). The CDR3 loop reads CASSVGTVITDTQYF. In DNA, the CDR3 is TGTGCCAGCAGCGTTGGGACAGTAATCACAGATACGCAGTATTTT.

The rearrangement joins TRBV6-2 or TRBV6-3 to TRBJ2-7; 11 nucleotides align to TRBD2. Trimming at V came to 2 bases and at J to 2 bases, leaving 11 bases not matched to a gene. The CDR3 spans 18 residues. Germline lookup yields CDR1 MNHEY and CDR2 SVGEGT. CDR3 sequence reads: CASSYARTLAGDTYEQYF. In nucleotides, the CDR3 is TGTGCCAGCAGTTACGCCAGAACACTAGCGGGGGATACCTACGAGCAGTACTTC.

J is TRBJ1-1 and V is TRBV19; D perhaps matches TRBD1 (5 bases). Trimming took 2 bases from V and 4 from J, leaving 14 bases between them. CDR1 is LNHDA, CDR2 SQIVND, per germline (reference sequence). This CDR3 has 15 amino acids. CDR3 region: CASSIRKGVSTEAFF. The CDR3 region has the DNA TGTGCCAGTAGTATACGTAAAGGGGTAAGCACTGAAGCTTTCTTT.

V usage is TRBV28 and J usage is TRBJ1-2, with a possible D match to TRBD1 (5 bases). The CDR3 contains 17 residues. Trimming took off 5 bases at V and 0 bases at J, with 19 bases between the two ends. Germline CDR1 reads MDHEN; CDR2 reads SYDVKM. CDR3 protein: CASSPPGGGLANYGYTF. The CDR3 bases are TGTGCCAGCAGTCCCCCTGGGGGGGGTTTAGCTAACTATGGCTACACCTTC.

The sample holds a few counts of this clone. The rearrangement links TRBV28 to TRBJ2-1, with D possibly TRBD2 on 7 matching bases. V was trimmed by 5 bases and J by 8 bases, leaving 13 bases between them. Germline assignment: CDR1 MDHEN and CDR2 SYDVKM. The CDR3 is 13 amino acids. As DNA, the CDR3 is TGTGCCAGCAGTACTTTAGGGGGGGATGAGCAGTTCTTC. The encoded protein is CASSTLGGDEQFF.

The chain is built from TRBV6-5 and TRBJ1-2; D is possibly TRBD1 (6 bases). V was shortened by 6 bases and J by 2 bases, with 13 bases between the two germline ends. CDR3 length: 14 residues. CDR1 MNHEY and CDR2 SVGAGI come from the germline V gene. In DNA, the CDR3 is TGTGCCAGCAGGGGGGGGCGGGGAAACTATGGCTACACCTTC. This encodes CASRGGRGNYGYTF.

This clone appeared a single time. The chain joins TRBV3-1 (or the pseudogene TRBV3-2) to TRBJ2-1, with D possibly TRBD1 on 6 matching bases. Germline lookup yields CDR1 LGHDT and CDR2 YNNKEL (reference sequence). This CDR3 spans 14 amino acids. V was cut by 7 bases and J by 9 bases, with 19 bases left in between. The CDR3 is CASTQGHFRGEQFF. The DNA of the CDR3 is TGTGCCAGCACCCAGGGACATTTCCGCGGTGAGCAGTTCTTC.

The rearrangement links TRBV9 to TRBJ2-7, with a weak D call TRBD2 (6 bases). Germline V gives CDR1 SGDLS, CDR2 YYNGEE. V lost 4 bases and J lost 6, with 17 bases in between. The CDR3 is 14 amino acids. This CDR3 is CASSWGDSTREQYF. The CDR3 region has the DNA TGTGCCAGCAGCTGGGGGGACTCAACTCGCGAGCAGTACTTC. The full variable domain, completed using reference TRBV9 and TRBJ2-7, is DSGVTQTPKHLITATGQRVTLRCSPRSGDLSVYWYQQSLDQGLQFLIQYYNGEERAKGNILERFSAQQFPDLHSELNLSSLELGDSALYFCASSWGDSTREQYFGPGTRLTVT.

As for this clone: Other DNA sequences in the same sample also yield this CDR3. The V and J genes are TRBV4-1 and TRBJ1-5, with unresolved D. The length of the CDR3 is 15 residues. The ends were cut back, 1 base at V and 3 bases at J, with 10 bases in the middle. Germline CDR1 is MGHRA and CDR2 is YSYEKL. The CDR3 sequence is CASSQVGGFNQPQHF. For the CDR3, the DNA is TGCGCCAGCAGCCAAGTAGGCGGTTTCAATCAGCCCCAGCATTTT.

In this sample, this clone turned up once. J is TRBJ2-1 and V is TRBV28, with 11 bases that match TRBD2. The V and J ends lost 6 bases and 7 bases, in that order; junction bases with no gene match: 8. Germline V gene lookup returns CDR1 MDHEN and CDR2 SYDVKM. CDR3 length equals 15 residues. CDR3: CASRQGLAEINEQFF. The CDR3 DNA is TGTGCCAGCAGACAGGGACTAGCGGAAATTAATGAGCAGTTCTTC.

V is TRBV4-1 and J is TRBJ1-6, with TRBD1 as a possible D gene (6 bases). Trimming removed 0 bases at V and 16 bases at J, with 13 bases between. CDR1 MGHRA and CDR2 YSYEKL come from the germline V gene. This CDR3 region has 13 residues. The CDR3 coding sequence is TGCGCCAGCAGCCAAGATGAGCACAGGGCTCTCCACTTT. It translates to CASSQDEHRALHF.

In its sample, this clone was seen once. V is TRBV18 and J is TRBJ1-4, with D perhaps matching TRBD1 (6 bases). V lost 2 bases, J lost 14 bases, and 12 bases lay in between. The CDR3 has 12 residues. The V gene's germline CDR1 is KGHSH and CDR2 LQKENI. The CDR3 loop is CASSPEEGGLFF. The CDR3 coding sequence is TGTGCCAGCTCACCAGAGGAAGGGGGTCTGTTTTTT.

The V gene is TRBV10-3, the J gene TRBJ1-1; 8 bases line up with TRBD1. V shed 7 bases, J shed 0 bases, and the junction held 4 bases outside the gene matches. CDR3 size: 14 residues. Germline lookup yields CDR1 ENHRY and CDR2 SYGVKD. CDR3 protein: CAITLTGVNTEAFF. DNA of the CDR3: TGTGCCATCACCCTGACAGGGGTGAACACTGAAGCTTTCTTT.

DNA of the CDR3: TGTGCCAGCAGCCCGACGGGGGCCGGGGAGCTGTTTTTT. This codes for CASSPTGAGELFF. V gene TRBV7-3 combines with J gene TRBJ2-2; D is possibly TRBD2 (6 bases). This CDR3 has 13 residues. Germline loops: CDR1 SGHTA, CDR2 FQGTGA. The V end was cut by 5 bases, the J end by 6 bases, with 10 bases between.

The gene calls are TRBV2 and TRBJ1-2, with 7 bases aligning to TRBD1. Per the germline V gene, CDR1 is SNHLY and CDR2 is FYNNEI. The CDR3 loop spans 14 amino acids. With 1 base clipped from V and 6 bases from J, the junction kept 5 bases outside the gene matches. As DNA, the CDR3 is TGTGCCAGCAGTGAAGGTTTAGGGGGCGATGGCTACACCTTC. This codes for CASSEGLGGDGYTF.

This chain uses TRBV5-1 with TRBJ2-1; 10 bases fit TRBD2. Trimming at V came to 0 bases and at J to 7 bases, leaving 4 bases not matched to a gene. Per the germline V gene, CDR1 is SGHRS and CDR2 is YFSETQ. This CDR3 has 15 residues. CDR3 residues: CASSLESGGANEQFF. The CDR3 DNA follows: TGCGCCAGCAGCTTGGAAAGCGGGGGGGCAAATGAGCAGTTCTTC.

This sequence joins TRBV5-6 and TRBJ2-7; D is undetermined. The length of the CDR3 is 15 residues. CDR1 and CDR2 from the germline V gene are SGHDT and YYEEEE. Trimming stripped 2 bases from V and 0 bases from J, with 12 bases between. The CDR3 spells CASSFPAGLSYEQYF. The CDR3 DNA reads TGTGCCAGCAGCTTCCCGGCAGGCCTCTCCTACGAGCAGTACTTC.

This chain joins TRBV28 and TRBJ2-2; TRBD2 aligns across 12 bases. The ends lost 4 bases at V and 8 bases at J; junction bases unmatched: 2. CDR3 size: 14 residues. Looked up from germline, CDR1 is MDHEN and CDR2 is SYDVKM. This CDR3 is CASSSTSGRGELFF. In DNA form, the CDR3 reads TGTGCCAGCAGTTCGACTAGCGGGAGAGGGGAGCTGTTTTTT.

The chain joins TRBV30 to TRBJ2-2, with D perhaps TRBD1 (5 bases). Germline V CDR1 and CDR2: GTSNPN, SVGIG (reference sequence). The CDR3 is 12 amino acids. V shed 3 bases and J shed 7 bases, with 9 bases lying between them. CDR3 sequence (DNA): TGTGCCTGGAGAGGGGCGAGCGGGGAGCTGTTTTTT. It specifies CAWRGASGELFF.

This rearrangement joins TRBV15 to TRBJ2-7; 10 bases line up with TRBD1. V was clipped by 0 bases and J by 3 bases; unmatched bases: 5. CDR3 length: 16 residues. Germline V CDR1 and CDR2: LNHNV, YYDKDF (reference sequence). In nucleotides, the CDR3 is TGTGCCACCAGCAGAGATTGGGGGACAGGGGTCTACGAGCAGTACTTC. Translation: CATSRDWGTGVYEQYF.

Here the CDR3 DNA reads TGTGCCAGCAGCACCGGGACAGCCAATACGCAGTATTTT. Translation: CASSTGTANTQYF. The chain employs TRBV9 and TRBJ2-3; 7 bases agree with TRBD1. There are 13 residues in the CDR3. Germline values: CDR1 SGDLS, CDR2 YYNGEE. The trim removed 4 bases at V and 7 bases at J, leaving 6 bases unmatched.

This chain joins TRBV1 and TRBJ1-5; no check of the table's D call, TRBD1, against the DNA was made. TRBV1 is a documented pseudogene. The CDR3 is made up of 15 amino acids. Here the CDR3 DNA reads TGCACCAGCAGCCAGTCCGGACAGGGGTTTCAGCCCCAGCATTTT. As protein: CTSSQSGQGFQPQHF.

The V call is TRBV7-8, the J call TRBJ2-7; 9 bases match TRBD2. V trimming: 2 bases; J trimming: 5 bases; junction bases outside the gene matches: 16. Germline V lookup: CDR1 SGHVS, CDR2 FQNEAQ. The CDR3 sequence is 18 residues long. This CDR3 is CASSLRLSSSGSSHEQYF. The CDR3 DNA reads TGTGCCAGCAGCTTAAGGCTCTCAAGTAGCGGGAGTTCACACGAGCAGTACTTC. The full variable domain, completed using reference TRBV7-8 and TRBJ2-7, is GAGVSQSPRYKVAKRGQDVALRCDPISGHVSLFWYQQALGQGPEFLTYFQNEAQLDKSGLPSDRFFAERPEGSVSTLKIQRTQQEDSAVYLCASSLRLSSSGSSHEQYFGPGTRLTVT.

V and J are TRBV7-9 and TRBJ2-7; tentative D call: TRBD2 (6 bases). V shed 5 bases and J shed 5 bases, with 19 bases lying between them. The CDR3 extends over 15 amino acids. CDR1 SEHNR and CDR2 FQNEAQ come from the germline V gene (reference sequence). For the CDR3, the DNA is TGTGCCAGCAGCCACAAAGACACCCGCGGGGACGAGCAGTACTTC. Its protein product is CASSHKDTRGDEQYF.

The chain recombines TRBV10-1 with TRBJ2-1; TRBD2 agrees at 12 bases. V lost 3 bases, J lost 1 base, and 7 bases stayed unmatched. The germline gives CDR1 WNHNN, CDR2 SYGVQD (reference sequence). The CDR3 extends over 18 amino acids. CDR3 protein: CASSEGTSGLASYNEQFF. The CDR3 coding sequence is TGCGCCAGCAGTGAAGGGACTAGCGGGTTAGCTTCCTACAATGAGCAGTTCTTC.

V is TRBV28 and J is TRBJ1-1; TRBD1 is a possible D gene (6 bases). The V end lost 7 bases, the J end lost 4 bases, and 16 bases lay between the germline ends. The CDR3 loop spans 14 amino acids. Per the germline V gene, CDR1 is MDHEN and CDR2 is SYDVKM. The CDR3 DNA reads TGTGCCAGCATGGATGGGGGCGCGGTCACTGAAGCTTTCTTT. Its translation is CASMDGGAVTEAFF.

CDR3 sequence reads: CASNVLPGLQQGTQYF. CDR3 coding DNA: TGCGCCAGCAACGTCCTTCCGGGGCTACAACAGGGTACGCAGTATTTT. The genes are TRBV5-1 and TRBJ2-3; the D gene is possibly TRBD1 (6 bases). This CDR3 contains 16 residues. Germline CDR1 is SGHRS and CDR2 is YFSETQ. V lost 6 bases and J 8 bases, leaving 25 bases between the germline ends.

This clone was counted a single time. The chain recombines TRBV5-1 with TRBJ2-6; TRBD2 matches 16 bases. The CDR3 covers 21 residues. V lost 4 bases to trimming and J lost 0 bases; unmatched junction nucleotides: 10. Germline lookup yields CDR1 SGHRS and CDR2 YFSETQ. DNA for the CDR3: TGCGCCAGCAGCCCGACTCCGGGACTAGCGGGGGGGTACTCTGGGGCCAACGTCCTGACTTTC. Amino acid sequence: CASSPTPGLAGGYSGANVLTF.

The chain joins TRBV5-1 to TRBJ1-6, with D possibly being TRBD1 (5 bases). Germline loops: CDR1 SGHRS, CDR2 YFSETQ. V shed 4 bases and J shed 5 bases, with 19 bases lying between them. The CDR3 consists of 17 residues. CDR3 sequence reads: CASSQTGQANNNSPLHF. In DNA form, the CDR3 reads TGCGCCAGCAGCCAAACCGGACAAGCCAATAATAATTCACCCCTCCACTTT.

The CDR3 DNA is TGCGCCAGCAGCCAAGGGGACAGCGTAATACACTCTGGAAACACCATATATTTT. It yields the protein CASSQGDSVIHSGNTIYF. This chain connects TRBV4-1 to TRBJ1-3; the match to TRBD1 covers 7 bases. CDR3 size: 18 residues. The germline V gene has CDR1 MGHRA and CDR2 YSYEKL. Trimming removed 1 base from V and 0 bases from J; junction bases left unmatched: 9.

The chain couples TRBV6-5 to TRBJ2-7, with TRBD2 as a possible D gene (6 bases). V was pared by 0 bases and J by 0 bases, with 9 bases between. The CDR3 is made up of 15 amino acids. CDR1 and CDR2 from the germline V gene are MNHEY and SVGAGI. This CDR3 is CASSYSGGASYEQYF. The CDR3 coding sequence is TGTGCCAGCAGTTACTCCGGGGGAGCCTCCTACGAGCAGTACTTC.